This entry lists 10 T cell receptor beta chains sequenced from one sample in a study of blood T cell repertoires in COVID-19 (dated by TCRdb to the early 2020s). Receptor amplification or capture employed the immunoSEQ multiplex PCR assay. TCRdb carries this immuneACCESS record with in-frame sequences only. Its versions omit some clonotypes, under half of them owing to an unresolved V gene in the studies checked, with the rest unexplained. This sample is represented by roughly 250,000 clones; approximately 83% of them were singletons. The ten largest clones capture 4.3% of the sample. Material for sequencing was PBMCs or T cells enriched from blood (not recorded which). These receptors came from a woman aged 25-40 years who had recovered from COVID-19.

The chain employs TRBV5-1 and TRBJ2-6; possibly TRBD2 for D (6 bases). V dropped 0 bases and J dropped 1 base, with 11 bases sitting between them. CDR1 and CDR2 (germline): SGHRS, YFSETQ. The CDR3 spans 17 residues. The CDR3 protein is CASSLAPGRSGANVLTF. In DNA, the CDR3 is TGCGCCAGCAGCTTGGCCCCAGGGAGGTCTGGGGCCAACGTCCTGACTTTC.

The rearrangement links TRBV7-2 to TRBJ1-2, with D hard to call. Trimming took off 1 base at V and 2 bases at J, with 8 bases between the two ends. From germline, CDR1 is SGHTA and CDR2 FQGNSA. The CDR3 loop spans 14 amino acids. Written as DNA, the CDR3 is TGTGCCAGCAGCTTAGGGACTGGGAACTATGGCTACACCTTC. Amino acid sequence: CASSLGTGNYGYTF.

The CDR3 spells CASKVMTGSYSNQPQHF. The CDR3 DNA reads as TGTGCCAGTAAGGTTATGACAGGGTCTTATAGCAATCAGCCCCAGCATTTT. The V call is TRBV19, the J call TRBJ1-5; 7 bases map to TRBD1. The germline CDR1 and CDR2 sequences are LNHDA and SQIVND (reference sequence). J gave up 0 bases and V 7 bases, and 12 bases lay outside the gene matches. The CDR3 contains 17 residues.

This clone is a singleton in its sample. V is TRBV25-1 and J is TRBJ1-1, with D perhaps TRBD1 (5 bases). The CDR3 contains 14 residues. Germline lookup yields CDR1 MGHDK and CDR2 SYGVNS. Between the trimmed V and J ends, which lost 6 bases and 1 base, there was a span of 12 bases. The DNA for the CDR3 is TGTGCCAGCAGGGACGGACACAAGAACACTGAAGCTTTCTTT. Encoded protein: CASRDGHKNTEAFF.

The V and J genes are TRBV4-2 and TRBJ2-1; 7 nucleotides agree with TRBD2. J was trimmed by 3 bases and V by 3 bases; bases with no gene match: 5. The CDR3 extends over 15 amino acids. Germline lookup yields CDR1 LGHNA and CDR2 YNFKEQ. The CDR3 here is CASSQRREDYNEQFF. In DNA, the CDR3 is TGTGCCAGCAGCCAGAGACGGGAGGACTACAATGAGCAGTTCTTC.

This clone was observed a single time. The rearrangement links TRBV2 to TRBJ1-4, with unresolved D. The V and J ends lost 7 bases and 6 bases respectively, with 9 bases between them. Germline V gene lookup returns CDR1 SNHLY and CDR2 FYNNEI. The CDR3 consists of 12 residues. This CDR3 reads CASNPTDEKLFF. In DNA form, the CDR3 reads TGTGCCAGCAATCCCACAGATGAAAAACTGTTTTTT.

The J gene is TRBJ1-4, the V gene TRBV18; TRBD1 matches at 10 bases. Trimming cost V 3 bases and J 8 bases; bases outside gene matches: 3. Germline V lookup: CDR1 KGHSH, CDR2 LQKENI. CDR3 size: 14 residues. CDR3 residues: CASSPGTGDEKLFF. The CDR3 DNA is TGTGCCAGCTCACCGGGGACAGGGGACGAAAAACTGTTTTTT.

The rearrangement links TRBV28 to TRBJ2-7; weak D call: TRBD1 (5 bases). Trimming pared 3 bases from V and 3 bases from J, leaving 12 bases between. CDR3 length equals 14 residues. Germline V gene lookup returns CDR1 MDHEN and CDR2 SYDVKM. As DNA, the CDR3 is TGTGCCAGCAGTTTCTCCAGGGTCAACTACGAGCAGTACTTC. It yields the protein CASSFSRVNYEQYF.

In the case of this clone: This could be a read error, since a much larger clone is one nucleotide away. V usage is TRBV3-1 (or the pseudogene TRBV3-2) and J usage is TRBJ1-6, with D possibly TRBD1 on 5 matching bases. Germline-derived CDR1 and CDR2 are LGHDT and YNNKEL (reference sequence). There are 18 residues in the CDR3. The chain's CDR3 is CASSQGGGGSSHNSPLHF. The DNA for the CDR3 is TGTGCCAGCAGCCAAGGAGGTGGGGGGAGCTCCCATAATTCACCCCTCCACTTT.

The J gene is TRBJ2-3, the V gene TRBV6-6; the D gene is possibly TRBD1 (5 bases). CDR3 size: 14 residues. Trimming removed 2 bases from V and 5 bases from J, with 11 bases in between. CDR1 is MNHNY, CDR2 SVGAGI, per germline (reference sequence). The CDR3 DNA reads as TGTGCCAGCAGTTACAAGGGGCGCATAGATACGCAGTATTTT. This gives the protein CASSYKGRIDTQYF.